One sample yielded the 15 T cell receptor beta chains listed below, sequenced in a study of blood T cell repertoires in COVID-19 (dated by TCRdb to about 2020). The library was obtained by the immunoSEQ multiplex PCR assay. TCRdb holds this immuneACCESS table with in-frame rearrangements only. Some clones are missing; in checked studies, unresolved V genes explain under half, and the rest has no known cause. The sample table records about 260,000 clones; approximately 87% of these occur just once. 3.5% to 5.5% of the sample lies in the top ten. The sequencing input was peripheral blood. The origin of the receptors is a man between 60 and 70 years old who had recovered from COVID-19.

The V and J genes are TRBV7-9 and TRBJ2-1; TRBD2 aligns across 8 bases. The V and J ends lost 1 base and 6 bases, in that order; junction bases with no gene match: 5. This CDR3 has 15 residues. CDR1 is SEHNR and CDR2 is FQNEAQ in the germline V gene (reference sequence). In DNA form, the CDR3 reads TGTGCCAGCAGCTTAGGTCGCGGGAGGATCAATGAGCAGTTCTTC. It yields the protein CASSLGRGRINEQFF.

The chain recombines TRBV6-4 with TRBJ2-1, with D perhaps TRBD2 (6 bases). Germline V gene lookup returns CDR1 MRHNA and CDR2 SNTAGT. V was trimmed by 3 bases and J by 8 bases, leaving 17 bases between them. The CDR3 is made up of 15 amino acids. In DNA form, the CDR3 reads TGTGCCAGCAGTGATGGCGGTGAGGGCGGGGATGAGCAGTTCTTC. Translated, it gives CASSDGGEGGDEQFF.

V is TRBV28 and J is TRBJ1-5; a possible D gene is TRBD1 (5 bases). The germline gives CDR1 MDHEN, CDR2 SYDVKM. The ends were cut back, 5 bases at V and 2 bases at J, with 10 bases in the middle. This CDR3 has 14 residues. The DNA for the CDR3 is TGTGCCAGCAGTCAGCCGGGGGGCAATCAGCCCCAGCATTTT. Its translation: CASSQPGGNQPQHF.

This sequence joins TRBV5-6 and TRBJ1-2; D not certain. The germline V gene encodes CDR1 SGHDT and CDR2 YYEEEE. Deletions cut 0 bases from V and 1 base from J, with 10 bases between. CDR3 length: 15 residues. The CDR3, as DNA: TGTGCCAGCAGCTTGGTAGGCAGGAATAACTATGGCTACACCTTC. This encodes CASSLVGRNNYGYTF.

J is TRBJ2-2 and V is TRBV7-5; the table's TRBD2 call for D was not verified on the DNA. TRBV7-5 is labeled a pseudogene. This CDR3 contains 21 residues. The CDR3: CVRSLICPGLAGERDTGELFF. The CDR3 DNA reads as TGTGTCAGAAGCCTAATATGCCCGGGACTAGCGGGAGAGAGGGACACCGGGGAGCTGTTTTTT.

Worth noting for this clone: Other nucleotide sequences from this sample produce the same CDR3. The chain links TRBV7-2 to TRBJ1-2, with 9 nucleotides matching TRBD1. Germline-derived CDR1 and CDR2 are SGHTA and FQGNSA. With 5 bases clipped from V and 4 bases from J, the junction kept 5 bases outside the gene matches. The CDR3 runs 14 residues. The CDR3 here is CASSPGTGRYGYTF. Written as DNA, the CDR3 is TGTGCCAGCAGCCCAGGGACAGGGCGCTATGGCTACACCTTC.

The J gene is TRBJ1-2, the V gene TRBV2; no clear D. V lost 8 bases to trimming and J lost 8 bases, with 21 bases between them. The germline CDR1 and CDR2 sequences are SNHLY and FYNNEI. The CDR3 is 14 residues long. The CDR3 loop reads CASPGDNQLQGYTF. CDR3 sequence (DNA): TGTGCCAGCCCCGGCGACAATCAACTCCAGGGCTACACCTTC.

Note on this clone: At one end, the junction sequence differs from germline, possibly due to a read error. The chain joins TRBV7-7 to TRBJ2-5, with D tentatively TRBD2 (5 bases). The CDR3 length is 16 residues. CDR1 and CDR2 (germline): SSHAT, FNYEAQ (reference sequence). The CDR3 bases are TGTGCTAGCAGCTTGGGAGTAGCCGGGGTTCAAGAGACCCAGTACTTC. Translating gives CASSLGVAGVQETQYF.

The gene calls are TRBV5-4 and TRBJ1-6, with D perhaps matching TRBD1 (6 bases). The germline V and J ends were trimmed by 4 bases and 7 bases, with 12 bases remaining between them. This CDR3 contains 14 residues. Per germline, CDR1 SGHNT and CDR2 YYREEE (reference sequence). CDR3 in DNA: TGTGCCAGCAGCCTCCAGGACAGAAATTCACCCCTCCACTTT. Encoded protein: CASSLQDRNSPLHF.

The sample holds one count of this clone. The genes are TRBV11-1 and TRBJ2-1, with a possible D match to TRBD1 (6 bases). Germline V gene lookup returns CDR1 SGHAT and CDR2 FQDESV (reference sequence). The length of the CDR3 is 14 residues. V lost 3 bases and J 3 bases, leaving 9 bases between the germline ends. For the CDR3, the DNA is TGTGCCAGCAGCTTGGGCAGGGGCTACAATGAGCAGTTCTTC. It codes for CASSLGRGYNEQFF.

The CDR3, as DNA: TGTGCCAGCAGCTACAGGGGGCGGAACACTGAAGCTTTCTTT. It codes for CASSYRGRNTEAFF. The chain has TRBV5-4 and TRBJ1-1; 9 positions agree with TRBD1. CDR1 and CDR2 from the germline V gene are SGHNT and YYREEE (reference sequence). The CDR3 contains 14 residues. With 3 bases clipped from V and 1 base from J, the junction kept 1 base outside the gene matches.

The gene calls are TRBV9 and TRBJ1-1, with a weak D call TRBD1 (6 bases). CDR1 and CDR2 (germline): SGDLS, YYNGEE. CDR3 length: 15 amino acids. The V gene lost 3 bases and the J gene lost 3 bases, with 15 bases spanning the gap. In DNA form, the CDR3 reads TGTGCCAGCAGCGCTGGGGGGGGCTTGTACACTGAAGCTTTCTTT. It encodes CASSAGGGLYTEAFF.

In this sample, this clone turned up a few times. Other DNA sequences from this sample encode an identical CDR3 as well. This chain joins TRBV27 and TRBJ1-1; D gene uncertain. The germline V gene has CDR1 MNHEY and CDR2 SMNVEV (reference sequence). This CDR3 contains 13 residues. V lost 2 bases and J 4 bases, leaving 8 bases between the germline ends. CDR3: CASSLVRGTEAFF. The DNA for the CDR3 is TGTGCCAGCAGTTTAGTGCGGGGCACTGAAGCTTTCTTT.

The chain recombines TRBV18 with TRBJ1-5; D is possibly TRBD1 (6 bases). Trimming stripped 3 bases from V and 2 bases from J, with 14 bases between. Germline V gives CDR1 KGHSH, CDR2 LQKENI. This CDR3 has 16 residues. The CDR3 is CASSPSNRAGNQPQHF. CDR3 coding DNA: TGTGCCAGCTCACCGAGTAACAGGGCCGGCAATCAGCCCCAGCATTTT.

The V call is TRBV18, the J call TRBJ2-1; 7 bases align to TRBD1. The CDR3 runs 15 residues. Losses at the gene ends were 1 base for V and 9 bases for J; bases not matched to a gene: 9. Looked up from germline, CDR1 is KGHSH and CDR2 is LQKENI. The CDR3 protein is CASSPLSQGLIEQFF. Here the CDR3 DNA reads TGTGCCAGCTCACCACTTTCACAGGGGTTGATTGAGCAGTTCTTC.